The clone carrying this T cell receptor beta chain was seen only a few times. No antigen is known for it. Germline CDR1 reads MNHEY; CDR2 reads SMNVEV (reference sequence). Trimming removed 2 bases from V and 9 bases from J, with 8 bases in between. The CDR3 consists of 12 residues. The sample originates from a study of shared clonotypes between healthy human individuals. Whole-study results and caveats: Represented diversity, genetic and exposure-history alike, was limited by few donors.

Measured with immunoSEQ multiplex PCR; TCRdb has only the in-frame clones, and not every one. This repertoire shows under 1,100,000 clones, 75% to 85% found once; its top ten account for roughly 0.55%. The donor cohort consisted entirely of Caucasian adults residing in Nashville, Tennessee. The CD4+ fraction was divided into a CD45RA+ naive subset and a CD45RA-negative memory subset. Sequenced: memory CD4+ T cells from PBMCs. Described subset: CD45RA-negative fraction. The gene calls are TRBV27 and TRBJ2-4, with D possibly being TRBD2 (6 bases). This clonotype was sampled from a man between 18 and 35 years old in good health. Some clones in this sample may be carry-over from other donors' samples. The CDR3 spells CASSLAGGIQYF. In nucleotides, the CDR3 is TGTGCCAGCAGTTTAGCCGGGGGCATTCAGTACTTC.